These T cell receptor beta chains were read from a single sample in a study of shared clonotypes between healthy human individuals. Generated by immunoSEQ multiplex PCR, the TCRdb table keeps only in-frame clones and is missing some. Here the sample spans a few million clones, approximately 93% being singletons. The sample comprised naive CD4+ T cells from PBMCs. Source of these receptors: a man aged 18 to 30 in good health. Some clones in this sample may be carry-over from other donors' samples. The CDR3 runs from the conserved cysteine through the conserved F or W.

>TRBJ2-3|16|TRBV9
CASSGGTSGSIDTQYF
>TRBJ2-4|14|TRBV27
CASRPTRGRDIQYF
>TRBJ2-1|19|TRBV27
CASSPVPVSAMGLYNEQFF
>TRBJ2-7|18|TRBV27
CASSSFSGQGSWTYEQYF
>TRBJ1-1|15|TRBV2
CASSAARTANTEAFF
>TRBJ1-2|17|TRBV28
CASSYSGTGRGNGGYTF
>TRBJ2-7|14|TRBV5-1
CASSVDRGDDEQYF
>TRBJ2-1|15|TRBV5-1
CASTQLASLNNEQFF
>TRBJ1-3|15|TRBV7-2
CASSLWGFAGNTIYF
>TRBJ1-3|15|TRBV6-5
CASRGQGRSGNTIYF
>TRBJ2-5|14|TRBV5-1
CASSLFLIQETQYF
>TRBJ2-1|14|TRBV6-5
CASKPGRHYNEQFF
>TRBJ2-7|16|TRBV5-1
CASSLRLGRVPYEQYF
>TRBJ2-2|14|TRBV25-1
CASSEYRGSRELFF
>TRBJ1-1|15|TRBV5-1
CASSWLTGSTTEAFF
>TRBJ1-1|12|TRBV29-1
CSIKGGGTEAFF
>TRBJ2-5|14|TRBV9
CASSVEGGKETQYF
>TRBJ1-3|14|TRBV28
CASALGGQGNTIYF
>TRBJ1-5|15|TRBV9
CASSVGQGGNQPQHF
>TRBJ2-2|16|TRBV2
CASRGTSGVNTGELFF
>TRBJ2-7|13|TRBV19
CASSTAVSYEQYF
>TRBJ2-3|13|TRBV5-5
CASSLKGTDTQYF
>TRBJ2-5|14|TRBV5-1
CASSLWQLQETQYF
>TRBJ2-5|16|TRBV13
CASSPSWRDGQETQYF
>TRBJ1-5|16|TRBV6-1
CASSEGRPRGNQPQHF
>TRBJ1-5|14|TRBV7-2
CASSLHGQNQPQHF
>TRBJ2-4|12|TRBV7-2
CASSLPASRAYF